These 26 T cell receptor beta chains came from one sample sequenced in a study of blood T cell repertoires in COVID-19 (TCRdb year 2020). The library was produced with the immunoSEQ multiplex PCR assay. TCRdb retrieved this table from immuneACCESS and kept in-frame rearrangements only. Not all clones are present; in checked studies, unresolved V genes account for under half, and no reason is known for the remainder. The sample table records 270,000 or so clones; around nine tenths of these occur just once. Jointly, the top ten make up approximately 2.5% of the sample. Sample: PBMCs or T cells enriched from blood (not recorded which). All receptors come from a woman between 18 and 29 years old who had recovered from COVID-19.

This rearrangement joins TRBV14 to TRBJ1-2, with a weak D call TRBD1 (5 bases). This CDR3 has 16 residues. Germline lookup yields CDR1 SGHDN and CDR2 FVKESK. Trimming left V 0 bases short and J 4 bases short, with 15 bases between. DNA of the CDR3: TGTGCCAGCAGCCAAGATCTCGGAGGGGTTAGCTATGGCTACACCTTC. It is translated as CASSQDLGGVSYGYTF. Looking up the rest from reference TRBV14 and TRBJ1-2 gives the full variable domain: EAGVTQFPSHSVIEKGQTVTLRCDPISGHDNLYWYRRVMGKEIKFLLHFVKESKQDESGMPNNRFLAERTGGTYSTLKVQPAELEDSGVYFCASSQDLGGVSYGYTFGSGTRLTVV.

The CDR3 DNA is TGTGCCAGCAGTTCACACACGCCAACGCAGGGAAACACCATATATTTT. Protein product: CASSSHTPTQGNTIYF. The gene calls are TRBV28 and TRBJ1-3, with unresolved D. CDR3 length: 16 amino acids. Trimming stripped 4 bases from V and 4 bases from J, with 17 bases between. Germline V gene sequence: CDR1 MDHEN, CDR2 SYDVKM.

This chain's CDR3 is CASKQGEKNTEAFF. CDR3 nucleotide sequence: TGCGCCAGCAAACAGGGAGAGAAGAACACTGAAGCTTTCTTT. The rearrangement links TRBV5-1 to TRBJ1-1, with a weak D call TRBD1 (6 bases). From germline, CDR1 is SGHRS and CDR2 YFSETQ. The V end was cut by 6 bases, the J end by 1 base, with 13 bases between. CDR3 length: 14 amino acids.

The V call is TRBV7-3, the J call TRBJ2-2; the D is unclear. This CDR3 contains 16 residues. The V end lost 4 bases, the J end lost 0 bases, and 12 bases lay between the germline ends. The V gene's germline CDR1 is SGHTA and CDR2 FQGTGA. Written as DNA, the CDR3 is TGTGCCAGCAGCTCCTATAACCCAACGAACACCGGGGAGCTGTTTTTT. Its protein is CASSSYNPTNTGELFF. The variable domain in full, completed from reference TRBV7-3 and TRBJ2-2, reads GAGVSQTPSNKVTEKGKYVELRCDPISGHTALYWYRQSLGQGPEFLIYFQGTGAADDSGLPNDRFFAVRPEGSVSTLKIQRTERGDSAVYLCASSSYNPTNTGELFFGEGSRLTVL.

The chain employs TRBV2 and TRBJ2-3; 8 bases agree with TRBD1. Germline lookup yields CDR1 SNHLY and CDR2 FYNNEI. V shed 5 bases, J shed 4 bases, and the junction held 17 bases outside the gene matches. This CDR3 region has 18 residues. CDR3 region: CASSQTTGAQKAPDTQYF. As DNA, the CDR3 is TGTGCCAGCAGTCAAACGACAGGGGCCCAAAAGGCACCAGATACGCAGTATTTT. The full variable domain, rest sourced from reference TRBV2 and TRBJ2-3, is EPEVTQTPSHQVTQMGQEVILRCVPISNHLYFYWYRQILGQKVEFLVSFYNNEISEKSEIFDDQFSVERPDGSNFTLKIRSTKLEDSAMYFCASSQTTGAQKAPDTQYFGPGTRLTVL.

This sequence joins TRBV6-5 and TRBJ1-3, with D perhaps matching TRBD1 (5 bases). CDR3 length: 14 residues. Trimming took 2 bases from V and 4 from J, leaving 9 bases between them. Germline CDR1 reads MNHEY; CDR2 reads SVGAGI. CDR3 DNA: TGTGCCAGCAGTTACAGGGGTCCGGGAAACACCATATATTTT. Protein product: CASSYRGPGNTIYF.

Here the CDR3 reads CASSQAYYNEQFF. Written as DNA, the CDR3 is TGCGCCAGCAGTCAGGCCTACTACAATGAGCAGTTCTTC. The chain uses TRBV5-1 and TRBJ2-1; D remains ambiguous. Looked up from germline, CDR1 is SGHRS and CDR2 is YFSETQ. This CDR3 is 13 amino acids long. The V and J ends lost 5 bases and 3 bases respectively, with 9 bases between them.

J is TRBJ2-3 and V is TRBV21-1; the tabulated D call, TRBD2, remains unverified against the DNA. TRBV21-1 is a known pseudogene. The CDR3 loop spans 14 amino acids. The CDR3 spells CASSKDRSSDTQYF. The DNA for the CDR3 is TGTGCCAGCAGCAAAGATAGATCTTCAGATACGCAGTATTTT.

The V gene is TRBV19, the J gene TRBJ1-5; D is perhaps TRBD1 (5 bases). Germline V CDR1 and CDR2: LNHDA, SQIVND (reference sequence). The CDR3 covers 16 residues. The V end was cut by 5 bases, the J end by 0 bases, with 14 bases between. DNA of the CDR3: TGTGCCAGTAGTGGGGGGAGATTTTCTAGCAATCAGCCCCAGCATTTT. As protein: CASSGGRFSSNQPQHF.

The chain is built from TRBV3-1 (or the pseudogene TRBV3-2) and TRBJ2-5; 8 bases fit TRBD2. The germline V gene has CDR1 LGHDT and CDR2 YNNKEL (reference sequence). V lost 3 bases and J lost 5; bases outside the gene matches: 8. CDR3 length: 15 residues. CDR3 loop: CASSHLRRGEETQYF. In nucleotides, the CDR3 is TGTGCCAGCAGCCATCTCCGGCGGGGGGAGGAGACCCAGTACTTC.

The CDR3 sequence: CASSQGQGHQPQHF. In nucleotides, the CDR3 is TGCGCCAGCAGCCAAGGCCAGGGCCATCAGCCCCAGCATTTT. The genes are TRBV4-1 and TRBJ1-5; a weak D match, TRBD1 (5 bases). V was pared by 1 base and J by 5 bases, with 9 bases between. The CDR3 loop spans 14 amino acids. CDR1 is MGHRA, CDR2 YSYEKL, per germline.

A single count supports this clone. The chain is built from TRBV7-8 and TRBJ1-1, with TRBD1 as a possible D gene (6 bases). CDR1 is SGHVS, CDR2 FQNEAQ, per germline. This CDR3 comprises 14 residues. V was cut by 5 bases and J by 3 bases, with 13 bases left in between. CDR3 sequence reads: CASSARTVDTEAFF. In nucleotides, the CDR3 is TGTGCCAGCAGCGCTCGGACAGTCGACACTGAAGCTTTCTTT.

The chain employs TRBV2 and TRBJ1-4; 7 bases align to TRBD1. The CDR3 covers 15 residues. V was clipped by 4 bases and J by 4 bases; unmatched bases: 6. In germline, CDR1 is SNHLY, CDR2 FYNNEI. The CDR3 sequence is CASSGMTGINEKLFF. CDR3 DNA: TGTGCCAGCAGTGGGATGACAGGGATTAATGAAAAACTGTTTTTT.

The chain recombines TRBV9 with TRBJ2-7; no definite D call. V dropped 4 bases and J dropped 3 bases, with 17 bases sitting between them. This CDR3 is built from 15 residues. CDR1 SGDLS and CDR2 YYNGEE come from the germline V gene. The CDR3 loop is CASSPSLGRHYEQYF. CDR3 DNA sequence: TGTGCCAGCAGCCCCTCCCTGGGCCGACACTACGAGCAGTACTTC. Looking up the rest from reference TRBV9 and TRBJ2-7 gives the full variable domain: DSGVTQTPKHLITATGQRVTLRCSPRSGDLSVYWYQQSLDQGLQFLIQYYNGEERAKGNILERFSAQQFPDLHSELNLSSLELGDSALYFCASSPSLGRHYEQYFGPGTRLTVT.

A single count supports this clone. The gene calls are TRBV2 and TRBJ1-1; TRBD1 agrees at 8 bases. This CDR3 region has 17 residues. Germline trimming cut 1 base from V and 4 bases from J; bases unmatched to any gene: 11. Germline loops: CDR1 SNHLY, CDR2 FYNNEI. The CDR3 nucleotides read TGTGCCAGCAGTGAAGGGGGGACAGGAGGGTCGAGCACTGAAGCTTTCTTT. Translating it yields CASSEGGTGGSSTEAFF.

This clone has only one observation. J is TRBJ1-2 and V is TRBV18; 9 bases map to TRBD1. Unmatched junction bases numbered 2, after V lost 2 bases and J lost 1 base. The germline gives CDR1 KGHSH, CDR2 LQKENI. This CDR3 is built from 15 residues. CDR3 nucleotides: TGTGCCAGCTCACCAGGGACAGGGAATAACTATGGCTACACCTTC. It codes for CASSPGTGNNYGYTF.

The rearrangement uses TRBV10-2 and TRBJ1-3, with TRBD1 as a possible D gene (5 bases). The CDR3 sequence is 16 residues long. CDR1 is WSHSY and CDR2 is SAAADI in the germline V gene. V was clipped by 3 bases and J by 0 bases, with 12 bases between them. CDR3 protein: CASSERGLGSGNTIYF. CDR3 nucleotide sequence: TGCGCCAGCAGTGAAAGGGGCCTGGGCTCTGGAAACACCATATATTTT.

CDR3 DNA: TGTGCCAGCAGTTGGACCGGGACAGAGAATTCACCCCTCCACTTT. Protein sequence: CASSWTGTENSPLHF. The V call is TRBV27, the J call TRBJ1-6; 7 bases map to TRBD1. Germline V gene lookup returns CDR1 MNHEY and CDR2 SMNVEV (reference sequence). J was trimmed by 7 bases and V by 4 bases; bases with no gene match: 7. This CDR3 region has 15 residues.

This clone has more than one count but fewer than ten. The chain joins TRBV6-2 or TRBV6-3 to TRBJ2-5; 9 bases agree with TRBD2. The germline V gene has CDR1 MNHEY and CDR2 SVGEGT. The CDR3 runs to 13 residues. After removal of 6 bases from V and 5 bases from J, the junction contained 4 bases not matched to a gene. The CDR3, as DNA: TGTGCCAGCAGCCCTAGCGGGGCCGAGACCCAGTACTTC. This encodes CASSPSGAETQYF.

This rearrangement joins TRBV25-1 to TRBJ1-1; 9 positions agree with TRBD1. Trimming removed 6 bases from V and 4 bases from J; junction bases left unmatched: 9. The CDR3 has 15 amino acids. Per the germline V gene, CDR1 is MGHDK and CDR2 is SYGVNS. DNA for the CDR3: TGTGCCAGCAGCGCCAGAAAGACAGGGGGCACTGAAGCTTTCTTT. It yields the protein CASSARKTGGTEAFF.

This chain connects TRBV25-1 to TRBJ1-1, with TRBD1 matching over 8 bases. The CDR3 totals 14 residues. Germline V gives CDR1 MGHDK, CDR2 SYGVNS. The V and J ends lost 10 bases and 1 base, in that order; junction bases with no gene match: 8. CDR3 protein: CATKTTGANTEAFF. The CDR3 nucleotides read TGTGCCACTAAGACGACAGGGGCGAACACTGAAGCTTTCTTT.

The V gene is TRBV5-5, the J gene TRBJ2-2; TRBD1 matches at 8 bases. CDR1 and CDR2 (germline): SGHKS, YYEKEE (reference sequence). With V trimmed by 4 bases and J by 2 bases, 10 bases remained unmatched. This CDR3 has 17 residues. The CDR3 spells CASSDPAGQGNTGELFF. CDR3 sequence (DNA): TGTGCCAGCAGCGACCCGGCCGGACAGGGTAACACCGGGGAGCTGTTTTTT.

The chain joins TRBV28 to TRBJ2-2; D gene uncertain. Trimming left V 1 base short and J 3 bases short, with 3 bases between. Germline V gene data show CDR1 as MDHEN and CDR2 as SYDVKM. CDR3 length: 13 amino acids. The CDR3 loop reads CASSLLYTGELFF. The CDR3 coding sequence is TGTGCCAGCAGTTTATTATACACCGGGGAGCTGTTTTTT.

The chain links TRBV5-1 to TRBJ2-3, with D perhaps matching TRBD2 (6 bases). The CDR3 extends over 15 amino acids. The germline V gene has CDR1 SGHRS and CDR2 YFSETQ. V lost 4 bases to trimming and J lost 1 base, with 13 bases between them. The CDR3 region is CASSPQRGGTDTQYF. The CDR3 DNA sequence: TGCGCCAGCAGCCCCCAGCGCGGGGGCACAGATACGCAGTATTTT. Using reference TRBV5-1 and TRBJ2-3 for the parts outside the CDR3, the full variable domain is KAGVTQTPRYLIKTRGQQVTLSCSPISGHRSVSWYQQTPGQGLQFLFEYFSETQRNKGNFPGRFSGRQFSNSRSEMNVSTLELGDSALYLCASSPQRGGTDTQYFGPGTRLTVL.

V and J are TRBV14 and TRBJ2-1, with 9 bases that match TRBD1. This CDR3 spans 17 amino acids. Per germline, CDR1 SGHDN and CDR2 FVKESK. After removal of 0 bases from V and 9 bases from J, the junction contained 12 bases not matched to a gene. CDR3 coding DNA: TGTGCCAGCAGCCAAGAAAGTTTTGGGACAGGGATCGCTGAGCAGTTCTTC. Encoded protein: CASSQESFGTGIAEQFF.

The V gene is TRBV4-1, the J gene TRBJ2-7, with 7 bases matching TRBD1. The CDR3 is 14 amino acids. Germline assignment: CDR1 MGHRA and CDR2 YSYEKL. With 1 base clipped from V and 2 bases from J, the junction kept 2 bases outside the gene matches. The DNA for the CDR3 is TGCGCCAGCAGCCAAGGCCAGGGGGCCTACGAGCAGTACTTC. Translating it yields CASSQGQGAYEQYF.